This TCR beta chain is from a study of somatic mutations in cytotoxic T cells in rheumatoid arthritis. For the study at large: Right after diagnosis, and before any treatment had started, patient peripheral blood (less than 33 ml EDTA) was drawn. Among the T-cell populations stained with V beta antibodies, some were separated by flow sorting at nearly 100% purity, including V beta1+ cells whose TCRB was sequenced.

From germline, CDR1 is SQVTM and CDR2 ANQGSEA. The V and J ends lost 7 bases and 4 bases, in that order; junction bases with no gene match: 8. The CDR3 contains 14 residues. Clones were read by immunoSEQ multiplex PCR, and TCRdb kept only the in-frame ones, dropping some. The sample records 16,000 or so clones, 60% to 80% being singletons. After CD4+ and CD8+ cells were isolated by positive magnetic bead selection, their purity was checked by flow cytometry. V is TRBV29-1 and J is TRBJ2-1, with 9 bases lining up with TRBD2. This clonotype was obtained from an adult with rheumatoid arthritis. Sequenced: CD8+ T cells sorted from blood. CDR3 in amino acids: CSARTSDMYNEQFF. The CDR3 region has the DNA TGCAGCGCACGGACTAGCGACATGTACAATGAGCAGTTCTTC.